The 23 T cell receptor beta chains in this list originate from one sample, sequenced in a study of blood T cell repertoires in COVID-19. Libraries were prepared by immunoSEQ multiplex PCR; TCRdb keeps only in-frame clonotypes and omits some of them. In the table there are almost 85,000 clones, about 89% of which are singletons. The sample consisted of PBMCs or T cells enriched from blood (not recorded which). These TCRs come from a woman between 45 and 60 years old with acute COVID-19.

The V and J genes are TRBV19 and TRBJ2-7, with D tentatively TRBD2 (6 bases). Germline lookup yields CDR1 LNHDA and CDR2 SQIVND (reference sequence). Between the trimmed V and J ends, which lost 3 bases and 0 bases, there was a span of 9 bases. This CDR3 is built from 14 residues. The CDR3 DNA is TGTGCCAGTAGTATCGGAGGGCCCTCCTACGAGCAGTACTTC. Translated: CASSIGGPSYEQYF.

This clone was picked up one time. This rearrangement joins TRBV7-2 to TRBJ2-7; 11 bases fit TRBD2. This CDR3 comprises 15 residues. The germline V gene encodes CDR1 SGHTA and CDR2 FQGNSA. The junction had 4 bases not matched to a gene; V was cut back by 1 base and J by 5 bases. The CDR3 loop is CASSLELAGENEQYF. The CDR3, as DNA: TGTGCCAGCAGCTTAGAACTAGCGGGAGAGAACGAGCAGTACTTC.

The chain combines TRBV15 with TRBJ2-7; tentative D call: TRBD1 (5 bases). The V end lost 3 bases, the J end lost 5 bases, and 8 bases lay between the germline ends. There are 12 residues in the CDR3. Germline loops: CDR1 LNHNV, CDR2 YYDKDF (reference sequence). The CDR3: CATSRGLDEQYF. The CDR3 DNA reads TGTGCCACCAGCAGGGGGCTCGACGAGCAGTACTTC.

CDR3 bases: TGTGCCAGTAGTTCTGGACCAGGGAAGGACACCGGGGAGCTGTTTTTT. Its protein product is CASSSGPGKDTGELFF. The chain carries TRBV19 and TRBJ2-2; TRBD1 is a possible D gene (5 bases). Trimming stripped 5 bases from V and 3 bases from J, with 16 bases between. Germline CDR1 LNHDA, CDR2 SQIVND (reference sequence). The CDR3 has 16 amino acids.

CDR3 loop: CASSKAGRGPQPQHF. The CDR3 DNA reads TGTGCCAGCAGTAAGGCGGGCAGGGGGCCTCAGCCCCAGCATTTT. The gene calls are TRBV6-5 and TRBJ1-5; TRBD1 matches at 8 bases. After removal of 5 bases from V and 6 bases from J, the junction contained 9 bases not matched to a gene. This CDR3 is 15 amino acids long. Looked up from germline, CDR1 is MNHEY and CDR2 is SVGAGI.

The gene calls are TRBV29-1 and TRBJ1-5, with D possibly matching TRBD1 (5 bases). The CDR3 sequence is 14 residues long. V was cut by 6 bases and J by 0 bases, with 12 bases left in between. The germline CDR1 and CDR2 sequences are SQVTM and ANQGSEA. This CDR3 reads CSVAGTSSNQPQHF. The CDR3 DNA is TGCAGCGTCGCAGGGACTTCTAGCAATCAGCCCCAGCATTTT.

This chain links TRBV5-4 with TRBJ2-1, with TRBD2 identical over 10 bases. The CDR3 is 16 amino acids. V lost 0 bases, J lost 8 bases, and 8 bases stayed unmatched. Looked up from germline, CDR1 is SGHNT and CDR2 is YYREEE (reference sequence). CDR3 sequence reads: CASSLVGLAVGDEQFF. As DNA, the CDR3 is TGTGCCAGCAGCTTGGTTGGACTAGCGGTGGGGGATGAGCAGTTCTTC. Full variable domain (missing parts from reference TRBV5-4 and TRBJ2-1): ETGVTQSPTHLIKTRGQQVTLRCSSQSGHNTVSWYQQALGQGPQFIFQYYREEENGRGNFPPRFSGLQFPNYSSELNVNALELDDSALYLCASSLVGLAVGDEQFFGPGTRLTVL.

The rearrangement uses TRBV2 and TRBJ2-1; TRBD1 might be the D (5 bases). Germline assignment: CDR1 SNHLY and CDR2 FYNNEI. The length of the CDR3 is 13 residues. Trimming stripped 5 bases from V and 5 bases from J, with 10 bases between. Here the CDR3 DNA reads TGTGCCAGCAGTTGGACACCCGACAATGAGCAGTTCTTC. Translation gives CASSWTPDNEQFF.

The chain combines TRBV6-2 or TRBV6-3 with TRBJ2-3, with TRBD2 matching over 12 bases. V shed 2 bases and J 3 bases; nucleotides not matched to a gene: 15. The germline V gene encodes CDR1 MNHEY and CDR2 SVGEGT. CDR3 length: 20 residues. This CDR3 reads CASSYRGGLAGGPGTDTQYF. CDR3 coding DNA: TGTGCCAGCAGTTACCGAGGTGGCCTAGCGGGAGGGCCGGGGACAGATACGCAGTATTTT.

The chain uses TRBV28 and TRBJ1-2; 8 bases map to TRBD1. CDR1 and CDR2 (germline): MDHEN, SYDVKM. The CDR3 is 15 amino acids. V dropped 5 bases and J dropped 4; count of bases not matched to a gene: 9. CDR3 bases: TGTGCCAGCAGTGTTGGGACAGGAGTCATCTATGGCTACACCTTC. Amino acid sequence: CASSVGTGVIYGYTF.

The CDR3 region has the DNA TGCGCCAGCAGCTTGGAGGGGAGGCGTTGGGAGCAGTACTTC. This gives the protein CASSLEGRRWEQYF. The chain carries TRBV5-1 and TRBJ2-7; D is possibly TRBD2 (6 bases). Germline values: CDR1 SGHRS, CDR2 YFSETQ. CDR3 length: 14 residues. With 0 bases removed from V and 7 bases from J, the gap between germline ends came to 14 bases.

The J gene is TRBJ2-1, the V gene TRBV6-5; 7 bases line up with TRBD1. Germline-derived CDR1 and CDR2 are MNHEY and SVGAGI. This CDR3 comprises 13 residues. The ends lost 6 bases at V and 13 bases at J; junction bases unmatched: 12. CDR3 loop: CASRYNRGQQQFF. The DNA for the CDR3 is TGTGCCAGCAGATACAACAGGGGACAACAACAGTTCTTC.

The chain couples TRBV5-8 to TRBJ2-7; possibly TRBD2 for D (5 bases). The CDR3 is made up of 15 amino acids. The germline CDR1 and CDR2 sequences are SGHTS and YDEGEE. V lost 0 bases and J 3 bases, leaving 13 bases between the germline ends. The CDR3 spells CASSLGGASFYEQYF. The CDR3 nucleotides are TGTGCCAGCAGCTTGGGAGGAGCTAGCTTCTACGAGCAGTACTTC.

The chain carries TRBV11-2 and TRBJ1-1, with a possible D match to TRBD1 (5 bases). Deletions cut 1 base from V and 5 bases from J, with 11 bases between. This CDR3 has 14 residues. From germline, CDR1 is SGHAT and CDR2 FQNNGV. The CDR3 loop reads CASSLGQGGTEAFF. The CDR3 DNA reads TGTGCCAGCAGCTTAGGTCAGGGTGGTACTGAAGCTTTCTTT.

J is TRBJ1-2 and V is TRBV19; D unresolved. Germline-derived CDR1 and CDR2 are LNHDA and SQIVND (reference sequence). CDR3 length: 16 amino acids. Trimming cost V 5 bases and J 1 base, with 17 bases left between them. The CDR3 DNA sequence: TGTGCCAGTAGTGAAGTCCCAGGATCCTTTAACTATGGCTACACCTTC. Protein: CASSEVPGSFNYGYTF. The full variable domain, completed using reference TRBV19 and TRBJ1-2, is DGGITQSPKYLFRKEGQNVTLSCEQNLNHDAMYWYRQDPGQGLRLIYYSQIVNDFQKGDIAEGYSVSREKKESFPLTVTSAQKNPTAFYLCASSEVPGSFNYGYTFGSGTRLTVV.

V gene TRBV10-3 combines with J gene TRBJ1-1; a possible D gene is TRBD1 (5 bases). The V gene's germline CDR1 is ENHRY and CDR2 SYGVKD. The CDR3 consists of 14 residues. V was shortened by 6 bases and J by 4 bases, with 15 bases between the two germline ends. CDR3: CAISGAGELTEAFF. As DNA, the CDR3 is TGTGCCATCAGCGGAGCGGGGGAACTCACTGAAGCTTTCTTT.

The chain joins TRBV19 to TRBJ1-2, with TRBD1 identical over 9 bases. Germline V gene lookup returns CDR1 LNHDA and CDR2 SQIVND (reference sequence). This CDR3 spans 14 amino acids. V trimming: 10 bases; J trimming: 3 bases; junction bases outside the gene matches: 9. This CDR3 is CATGQGISYYGYTF. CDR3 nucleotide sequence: TGTGCCACCGGACAGGGGATCTCCTACTATGGCTACACCTTC.

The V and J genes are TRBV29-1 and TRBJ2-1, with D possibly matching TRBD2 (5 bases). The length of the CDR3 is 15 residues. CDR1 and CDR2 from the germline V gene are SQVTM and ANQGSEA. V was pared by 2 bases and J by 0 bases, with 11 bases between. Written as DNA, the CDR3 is TGCAGCGTTGAATGGCTTACTAGCTCCTACAATGAGCAGTTCTTC. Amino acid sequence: CSVEWLTSSYNEQFF.

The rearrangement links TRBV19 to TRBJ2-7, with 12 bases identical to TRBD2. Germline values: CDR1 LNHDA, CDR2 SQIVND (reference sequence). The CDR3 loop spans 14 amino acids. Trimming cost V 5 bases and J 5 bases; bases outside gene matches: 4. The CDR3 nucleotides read TGTGCCAGTAGTTCTAGCGGGAGGGCCCACGAGCAGTACTTC. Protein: CASSSSGRAHEQYF.

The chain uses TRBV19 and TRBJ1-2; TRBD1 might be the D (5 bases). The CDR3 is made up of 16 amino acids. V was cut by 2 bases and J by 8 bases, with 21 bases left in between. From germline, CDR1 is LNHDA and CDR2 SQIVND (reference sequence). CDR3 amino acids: CASSITPSTGMRGYTF. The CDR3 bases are TGTGCCAGTAGTATAACTCCTTCAACAGGAATGCGGGGCTACACCTTC. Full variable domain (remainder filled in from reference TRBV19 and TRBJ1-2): DGGITQSPKYLFRKEGQNVTLSCEQNLNHDAMYWYRQDPGQGLRLIYYSQIVNDFQKGDIAEGYSVSREKKESFPLTVTSAQKNPTAFYLCASSITPSTGMRGYTFGSGTRLTVV.

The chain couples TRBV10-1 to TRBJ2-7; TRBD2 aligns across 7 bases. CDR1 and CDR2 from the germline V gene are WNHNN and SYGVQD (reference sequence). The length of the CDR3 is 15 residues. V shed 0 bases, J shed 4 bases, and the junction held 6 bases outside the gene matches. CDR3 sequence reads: CASSESLAAGYEQYF. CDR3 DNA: TGCGCCAGCAGTGAGTCGCTAGCGGCTGGTTACGAGCAGTACTTC.

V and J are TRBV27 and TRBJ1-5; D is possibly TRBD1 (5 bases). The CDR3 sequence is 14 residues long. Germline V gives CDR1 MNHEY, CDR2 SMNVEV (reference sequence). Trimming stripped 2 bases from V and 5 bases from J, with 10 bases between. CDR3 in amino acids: CASSLGGTYQPQHF. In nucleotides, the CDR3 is TGTGCCAGCAGTTTAGGGGGGACTTATCAGCCCCAGCATTTT.

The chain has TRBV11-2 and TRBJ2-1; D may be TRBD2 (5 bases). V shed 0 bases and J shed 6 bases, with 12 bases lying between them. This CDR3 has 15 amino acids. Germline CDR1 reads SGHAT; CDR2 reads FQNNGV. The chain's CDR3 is CASSLDRLAGNEQFF. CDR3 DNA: TGTGCCAGCAGCTTAGATCGACTTGCGGGCAATGAGCAGTTCTTC.